Given below is one T cell receptor beta chain in context. As to time point: patch test 1, 2 weeks after DPC sensitization. As to treatment: therapeutic diphenylcyclopropenone sensitization with weekly scalp DPC. The template was total RNA from unfractionated whole blood. MiXCR, run by TCRdb on the RACE reads, gives a single entry per CDR3 protein. The sample yields 39,000 or so distinct CDR3 sequences, more than 3% seen once. The data were taken from a study of human T cells and chemical hapten exposure. Study at large: TCR yields per sample varied mostly from small pooled library volume differences.

Trimming left V 5 bases short and J 0 bases short, with 12 bases between. This CDR3 is built from 15 residues. Germline lookup yields CDR1 MDHEN and CDR2 SYDVKM. The chain links TRBV28 to TRBJ2-3, with D perhaps TRBD1 (6 bases). The receptor's source is a man aged 50 or older with alopecia areata. Some clones in this sample may be carry-over from other donors' samples. Sequencing used whole blood, obtained in connection with sensitization to the hapten diphenylcyclopropenone (DPC). DNA for the CDR3: TGTGCCAGCAGTCACCGACAGGTTAGCACAGATACGCAGTATTTT. Encoded protein: CASSHRQVSTDTQYF.